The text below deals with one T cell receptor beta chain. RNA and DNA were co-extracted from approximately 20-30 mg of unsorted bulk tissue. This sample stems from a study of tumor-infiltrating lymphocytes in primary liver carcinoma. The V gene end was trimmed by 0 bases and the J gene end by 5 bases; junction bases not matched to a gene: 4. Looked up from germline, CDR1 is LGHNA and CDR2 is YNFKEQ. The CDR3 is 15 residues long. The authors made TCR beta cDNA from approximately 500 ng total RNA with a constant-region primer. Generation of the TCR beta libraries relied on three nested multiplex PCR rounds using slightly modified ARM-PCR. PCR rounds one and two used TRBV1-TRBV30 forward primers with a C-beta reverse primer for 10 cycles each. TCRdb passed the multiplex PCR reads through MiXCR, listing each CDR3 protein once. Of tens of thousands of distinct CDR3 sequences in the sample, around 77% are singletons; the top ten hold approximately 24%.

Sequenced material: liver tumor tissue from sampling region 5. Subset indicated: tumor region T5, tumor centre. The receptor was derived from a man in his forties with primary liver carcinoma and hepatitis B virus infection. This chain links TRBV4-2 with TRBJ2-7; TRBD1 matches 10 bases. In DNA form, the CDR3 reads TGTGCCAGCAGCCAAGAGACAGGGGGCGTCGACGAGCAGTACTTC. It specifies CASSQETGGVDEQYF.